The 12 T cell receptor beta chains listed next were all sequenced from one sample in a study of shared clonotypes between healthy human individuals. The protocol was immunoSEQ multiplex PCR, while the TCRdb copy is restricted to in-frame clones and leaves out a portion. The sample has 1.4 million to 1.5 million clones, about 96% seen once. Sequenced input: naive CD4+ T cells sorted from blood. Sample subset: CD45RA+ positively selected. These receptors were obtained from a man between 25 and 39 years old in good health.

The CDR3: CASSFELGGRANEQFF. The CDR3 DNA reads TGCGCCAGCAGCTTCGAACTAGGCGGGAGGGCCAATGAGCAGTTCTTC. The V and J genes are TRBV5-1 and TRBJ2-1, with 9 bases fitting TRBD2. Germline V gives CDR1 SGHRS, CDR2 YFSETQ. J gave up 6 bases and V 2 bases, and 9 bases lay outside the gene matches. The CDR3 is made up of 16 amino acids. Based on the CDR3 plus reference TRBV5-1 and TRBJ2-1, the full variable domain is KAGVTQTPRYLIKTRGQQVTLSCSPISGHRSVSWYQQTPGQGLQFLFEYFSETQRNKGNFPGRFSGRQFSNSRSEMNVSTLELGDSALYLCASSFELGGRANEQFFGPGTRLTVL.

The chain recombines TRBV28 with TRBJ1-5; 8 bases align to TRBD1. In germline, CDR1 is MDHEN, CDR2 SYDVKM. V gave up 8 bases and J gave up 9 bases; unmatched junction bases: 9. There are 13 residues in the CDR3. The CDR3 protein is CASLDRDRWPQHF. The CDR3 nucleotides read TGTGCCAGCTTAGACAGGGACAGGTGGCCCCAGCATTTT.

This clone was detected only once. The chain couples TRBV7-8 to TRBJ1-1, with D possibly matching TRBD1 (5 bases). The CDR3 loop spans 15 amino acids. Germline V gene lookup returns CDR1 SGHVS and CDR2 FQNEAQ. Trimming took 1 base from V and 5 from J, leaving 14 bases between them. In DNA form, the CDR3 reads TGTGCCAGCAGCTTAGGCGCCCGGGACGGAACTGAAGCTTTCTTT. This translates into CASSLGARDGTEAFF. The whole variable domain, filled in from reference TRBV7-8 and TRBJ1-1, reads GAGVSQSPRYKVAKRGQDVALRCDPISGHVSLFWYQQALGQGPEFLTYFQNEAQLDKSGLPSDRFFAERPEGSVSTLKIQRTQQEDSAVYLCASSLGARDGTEAFFGQGTRLTVV.

CDR3 DNA sequence: TGTGCCAGCAGCAAGAGAAACAGCGGCTCTGGAAACACCATATATTTT. It codes for CASSKRNSGSGNTIYF. The chain couples TRBV7-9 to TRBJ1-3; D is undetermined. Trimming took 5 bases from V and 0 from J, leaving 14 bases between them. The CDR3 spans 16 residues. Germline CDR1 is SEHNR and CDR2 is FQNEAQ (reference sequence).

The chain recombines TRBV4-2 with TRBJ1-3; tentatively, D is TRBD1 (5 bases). CDR1 is LGHNA and CDR2 is YNFKEQ in the germline V gene. Deletions cut 1 base from V and 3 bases from J, with 10 bases between. The CDR3 is 15 residues long. The CDR3 loop reads CASSQAGTDGNTIYF. In nucleotides, the CDR3 is TGTGCCAGCAGCCAAGCCGGGACGGATGGAAACACCATATATTTT.

In DNA form, the CDR3 reads TGTGCCAGCAGTTCCTCGGACGAGCAGTACTTC. This codes for CASSSSDEQYF. The rearrangement links TRBV25-1 to TRBJ2-7; D gene uncertain. The germline V gene has CDR1 MGHDK and CDR2 SYGVNS. CDR3 length: 11 amino acids. V shed 5 bases and J shed 5 bases, with 7 bases lying between them.

The chain joins TRBV5-1 to TRBJ2-1, with 7 positions matching TRBD2. Looked up from germline, CDR1 is SGHRS and CDR2 is YFSETQ. Trimming removed 1 base from V and 6 bases from J; junction bases left unmatched: 4. The CDR3 is 14 residues long. The CDR3 spells CASSLSGTSNEQFF. CDR3 in DNA: TGCGCCAGCAGCTTGAGCGGGACGAGCAATGAGCAGTTCTTC.

The V gene is TRBV11-2, the J gene TRBJ2-5, with TRBD2 identical over 13 bases. V lost 5 bases, J lost 3 bases, and 6 bases stayed unmatched. The CDR3 totals 16 residues. Germline values: CDR1 SGHAT, CDR2 FQNNGV. CDR3 nucleotides: TGTGCCAGCAGCATGGGGACTAGCGGGAAAGAAGAGACCCAGTACTTC. Translating it yields CASSMGTSGKEETQYF.

This chain links TRBV6-1 with TRBJ2-7, with 8 bases fitting TRBD2. With V trimmed by 7 bases and J by 2 bases, 7 bases remained unmatched. The CDR3 spans 14 residues. CDR1 is MNHNS, CDR2 SASEGT, per germline. The DNA of the CDR3 is TGTGCCAGCATGGGGTCAGCGGGAGCCTACGAGCAGTACTTC. Its protein product is CASMGSAGAYEQYF.

V usage is TRBV15 and J usage is TRBJ2-3, with a tentative D call TRBD2 (5 bases). CDR3 length: 15 amino acids. V was clipped by 3 bases and J by 1 base, with 11 bases between them. Per germline, CDR1 LNHNV and CDR2 YYDKDF (reference sequence). CDR3 in amino acids: CATSRGSVGTDTQYF. The CDR3, as DNA: TGTGCCACCAGCAGGGGGAGCGTTGGCACAGATACGCAGTATTTT.

This clone was counted a few times. The J gene is TRBJ2-7, the V gene TRBV2; D uncertain. The CDR3 runs 14 residues. Trimming pared 2 bases from V and 4 bases from J, leaving 12 bases between. Looked up from germline, CDR1 is SNHLY and CDR2 is FYNNEI. The CDR3 sequence: CASSESQVRYEQYF. In nucleotides, the CDR3 is TGTGCCAGCAGTGAATCCCAGGTGCGGTACGAGCAGTACTTC.

The chain is built from TRBV9 and TRBJ2-1; TRBD2 matches 9 bases. The germline gives CDR1 SGDLS, CDR2 YYNGEE. The CDR3 runs 17 residues. J gave up 3 bases and V 4 bases, and 11 bases lay outside the gene matches. The CDR3 region has the DNA TGTGCCAGCAGCCAAGGCGGTAGCGGGAGTGGCTACAATGAGCAGTTCTTC. This translates into CASSQGGSGSGYNEQFF.